This is a list of T cell receptor beta chains from one sample in a study of type 1 regulatory T cells. Via MiXCR, TCRdb re-called the reads, giving one row per CDR3 protein. The sample contains tens of thousands of distinct CDR3 sequences, around 21% of which appear only once. These receptors' targets are unknown. Sequenced sample: cultured type 1 regulatory T (Tr1) cells, either the whole culture or a sorted fraction (not recorded which). These receptors were collected from a human donor in good health. Both conserved end residues are part of each CDR3. The D gene is left open where the match is weak. Size tells how often a clone was seen (once, few, many) or the class of an expanded clone, and some rows leave it out.

d_gene	v_gene	j_gene	abundance	CDR3aa	CDR3nt
-	TRBV5-1	TRBJ1-2	-	CASSLSQFGFRDGYTF	TGCGCCAGCAGCTTGAGTCAGTTCGGGTTCCGAGATGGCTACACCTTC
TRBD2	TRBV20-1	TRBJ2-7	-	CSALPTSGSSKQYF	TGCAGTGCTCTTCCGACTAGCGGTTCCTCCAAGCAGTACTTC
-	TRBV5-5	TRBJ2-1	few	CASSLELSPGHEQFF	TGTGCCAGCAGCTTGGAACTATCCCCCGGGCATGAGCAGTTCTTC
-	TRBV5-6	TRBJ1-5	few	CASSSTGNQPQHF	TGTGCCAGCAGCTCGACAGGCAATCAGCCCCAGCATTTT
-	TRBV7-2	TRBJ2-7	-	CASSPRVVYEQYF	TGTGCCAGCAGCCCGCGGGTCGTCTACGAGCAGTACTTC
TRBD1	TRBV24-1	TRBJ2-3	-	CATSGPGGLTDTQYF	TGTGCCACCAGTGGACCAGGGGGTCTCACAGATACGCAGTATTTT
-	TRBV29-1	TRBJ2-7	-	CSVSPWGANEQYF	TGCAGCGTTTCCCCCTGGGGGGCCAACGAGCAGTACTTC
TRBD1	TRBV3-1	TRBJ1-5	-	CASSPGTGLQPQHF	TGTGCCAGCAGCCCCGGGACAGGGCTTCAGCCCCAGCATTTT
-	TRBV6-5	TRBJ2-3	-	CASISSGDTQYF	TGTGCCAGCATCTCCTCCGGGGATACGCAGTATTTT
-	TRBV3-1	TRBJ2-7	few	CASSHLTGYEQYF	TGTGCCAGCAGCCACCTGACGGGTTACGAGCAGTACTTC
-	TRBV24-1	TRBJ2-2	-	CATSDRESGTGELFF	TGTGCCACCAGTGATAGGGAGTCAGGCACCGGGGAGCTGTTTTTT
-	TRBV6-1	TRBJ2-4	-	CASSEAILTIQYF	TGTGCCAGCAGTGAAGCCATCCTGACAATTCAGTACTTC
-	TRBV20-1	TRBJ2-7	many	CSARYRHQSSYEQYF	TGCAGTGCTAGATATCGGCATCAGAGCTCCTACGAGCAGTACTTC
-	TRBV29-1	TRBJ2-5	-	CSVRRETRETQYF	TGCAGCGTTCGCCGGGAGACGCGAGAGACCCAGTACTTC
TRBD2	TRBV2	TRBJ2-1	-	CASHKTSGANNEQFF	TGTGCCAGCCACAAAACTAGCGGGGCGAACAATGAGCAGTTCTTC
TRBD1	TRBV6-5	TRBJ1-5	few	CASSLPVGPGTGVYSNQPQHF	TGTGCCAGCAGCTTACCGGTGGGACCCGGGACAGGGGTCTATAGCAATCAGCCCCAGCATTTT
-	TRBV5-1	TRBJ2-5	few	CASSLGSKAPETQYF	TGCGCCAGCAGCTTGGGCTCTAAAGCCCCAGAGACCCAGTACTTC
-	TRBV20-1	TRBJ1-1	-	CSADLGGRTEAFF	TGCAGTGCTGACCTGGGGGGCCGGACTGAAGCTTTCTTT
-	TRBV5-1	TRBJ2-3	-	CASSPRGTRGTDAQYF	TGCGCCAGCAGCCCGAGGGGGACTAGGGGGACAGATGCGCAGTATTTT
-	TRBV10-3	TRBJ1-3	-	CAIKGGTPGNTIYF	TGTGCCATAAAGGGGGGGACCCCTGGAAACACCATATATTTT
-	TRBV5-1	TRBJ1-6	-	CASSQGTNNSPLHF	TGCGCCAGCAGCCAAGGGACAAATAATTCACCCCTCCACTTT
-	TRBV20-1	TRBJ2-7	-	CSASALARPREKSTYEQYF	TGCAGTGCTAGTGCACTCGCGCGGCCCCGGGAGAAAAGCACCTACGAGCAGTACTTC
-	TRBV6-5	TRBJ2-7	-	CASSYLGTLTYEQYF	TGTGCCAGCAGTTACCTCGGGACCCTCACCTACGAGCAGTACTTC
TRBD1	TRBV20-1	TRBJ1-2	-	CSAHSAGTGLNYGYTF	TGCAGTGCCCATTCTGCCGGGACAGGACTTAACTATGGCTACACCTTC
-	TRBV20-1	TRBJ1-1	few	CSASKSSAGNTEAFF	TGCAGTGCTAGTAAATCGTCGGCGGGGAACACTGAAGCTTTCTTT
-	TRBV7-6	TRBJ2-2	-	CASSLTGLNVGELFF	TGTGCCAGCAGCTTGACAGGACTAAATGTGGGGGAGCTGTTTTTT
-	TRBV3-1	TRBJ1-2	-	CASSQGGNSYGYTF	TGTGCCAGCAGCCAAGGGGGAAATAGCTATGGCTACACCTTC
-	TRBV12-3/TRBV12-4	TRBJ1-1	-	CASSLTQETEAFF	TGTGCCAGCAGTTTAACGCAGGAGACTGAAGCTTTCTTT
TRBD2	TRBV5-1	TRBJ2-1	few	CASSSTGTRNNEQFF	TGCGCCAGCAGCAGTACCGGGACTAGAAACAATGAGCAGTTCTTC
-	TRBV20-1	TRBJ1-1	-	CSARADGDTEAFF	TGCAGTGCTAGAGCCGATGGGGACACTGAAGCTTTCTTT
-	TRBV30	TRBJ2-1	few	CAWSVMSSAHEQFF	TGTGCCTGGAGTGTAATGAGCTCGGCTCATGAGCAGTTCTTC
-	TRBV7-2	TRBJ1-1	few	CASSLARATEAFF	TGTGCCAGCAGCTTAGCCAGGGCCACTGAAGCTTTCTTT
TRBD1	TRBV20-1	TRBJ2-5	-	CSAPPPTGLQETQYF	TGCAGTGCCCCGCCCCCGACAGGGCTTCAAGAGACCCAGTACTTC
-	TRBV20-1	TRBJ2-2	few	CSARDLRGSTGELFF	TGCAGTGCTAGAGATCTAAGGGGGAGCACCGGGGAGCTGTTTTTT
TRBD2	TRBV20-1	TRBJ2-7	once	CSETSGRNNEQYF	TGCAGTGAGACTAGCGGGAGGAACAACGAGCAGTACTTC
-	TRBV9	TRBJ2-7	-	CASSVGGSSYEQYF	TGTGCCAGCAGCGTAGGGGGGAGCTCCTACGAGCAGTACTTC
TRBD2	TRBV9	TRBJ2-1	-	CASSVVGLAGVEQFF	TGTGCCAGCAGCGTAGTAGGACTAGCGGGAGTTGAGCAGTTCTTC
-	TRBV7-6	TRBJ1-2	many	CASSLNSYYGYTF	TGTGCCAGCAGCTTAAACAGCTACTATGGCTACACCTTC
-	TRBV5-1	TRBJ2-1	-	CASSFQLATSYNEQFF	TGCGCCAGCAGCTTCCAGCTAGCGACCTCCTACAATGAGCAGTTCTTC
-	TRBV14	TRBJ1-2	few	CASSYGQTTHGYTF	TGTGCCAGCAGCTACGGACAGACTACCCATGGCTACACCTTC